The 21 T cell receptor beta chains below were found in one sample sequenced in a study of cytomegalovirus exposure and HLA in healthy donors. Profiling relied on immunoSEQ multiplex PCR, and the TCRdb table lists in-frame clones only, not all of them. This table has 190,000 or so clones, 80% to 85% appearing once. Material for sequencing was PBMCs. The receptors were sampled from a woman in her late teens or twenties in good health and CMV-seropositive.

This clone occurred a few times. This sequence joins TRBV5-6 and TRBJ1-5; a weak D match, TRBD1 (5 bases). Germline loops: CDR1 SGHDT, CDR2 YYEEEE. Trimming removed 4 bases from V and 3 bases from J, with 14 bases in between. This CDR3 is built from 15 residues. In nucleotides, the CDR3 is TGTGCCAGCAGCCCTTGGGGGGGTCTCAATCAGCCCCAGCATTTT. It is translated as CASSPWGGLNQPQHF.

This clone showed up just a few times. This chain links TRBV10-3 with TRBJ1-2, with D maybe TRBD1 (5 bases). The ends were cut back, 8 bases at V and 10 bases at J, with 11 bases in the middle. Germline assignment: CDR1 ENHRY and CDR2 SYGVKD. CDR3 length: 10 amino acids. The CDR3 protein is CAIGDYSYTF. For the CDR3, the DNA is TGTGCCATCGGGGACTACTCCTACACCTTC.

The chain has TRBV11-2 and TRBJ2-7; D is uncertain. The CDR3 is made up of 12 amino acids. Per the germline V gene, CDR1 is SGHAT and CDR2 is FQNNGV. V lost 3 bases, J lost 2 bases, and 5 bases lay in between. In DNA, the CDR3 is TGTGCCAGCAGCTTTGCGGCCTACGAGCAGTACTTC. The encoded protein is CASSFAAYEQYF.

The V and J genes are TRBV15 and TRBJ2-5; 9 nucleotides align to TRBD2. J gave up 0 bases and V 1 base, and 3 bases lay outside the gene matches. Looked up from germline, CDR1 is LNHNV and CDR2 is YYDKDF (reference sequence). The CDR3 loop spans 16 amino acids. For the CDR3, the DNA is TGTGCCACCAGCAGAGTTGCGGGGGGGTACCAAGAGACCCAGTACTTC. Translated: CATSRVAGGYQETQYF.

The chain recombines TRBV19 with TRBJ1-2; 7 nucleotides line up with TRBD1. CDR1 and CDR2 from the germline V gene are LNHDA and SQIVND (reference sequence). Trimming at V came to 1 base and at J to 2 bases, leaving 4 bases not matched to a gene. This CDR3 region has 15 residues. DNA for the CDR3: TGTGCCAGTAGTATAGCCCTGGACAGGAACTATGGCTACACCTTC. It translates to CASSIALDRNYGYTF.

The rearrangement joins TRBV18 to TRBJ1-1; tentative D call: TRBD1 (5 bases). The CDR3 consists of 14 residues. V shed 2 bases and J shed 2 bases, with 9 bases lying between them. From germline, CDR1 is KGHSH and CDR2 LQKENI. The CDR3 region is CASSPRGRNTEAFF. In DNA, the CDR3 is TGTGCCAGCTCACCAAGGGGCAGAAACACTGAAGCTTTCTTT.

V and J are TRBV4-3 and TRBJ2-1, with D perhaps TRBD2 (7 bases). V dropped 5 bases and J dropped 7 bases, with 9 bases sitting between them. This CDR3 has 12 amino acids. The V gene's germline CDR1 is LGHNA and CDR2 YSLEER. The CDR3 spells CASSGGANEQFF. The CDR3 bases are TGCGCCAGCAGCGGGGGGGCTAATGAGCAGTTCTTC.

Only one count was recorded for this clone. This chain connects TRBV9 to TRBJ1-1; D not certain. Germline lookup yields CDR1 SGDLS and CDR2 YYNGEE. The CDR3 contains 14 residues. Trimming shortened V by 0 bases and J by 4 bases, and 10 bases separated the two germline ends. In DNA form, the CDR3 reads TGTGCCAGCAGCGTAGTAAGATCGGGCACTGAAGCTTTCTTT. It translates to CASSVVRSGTEAFF.

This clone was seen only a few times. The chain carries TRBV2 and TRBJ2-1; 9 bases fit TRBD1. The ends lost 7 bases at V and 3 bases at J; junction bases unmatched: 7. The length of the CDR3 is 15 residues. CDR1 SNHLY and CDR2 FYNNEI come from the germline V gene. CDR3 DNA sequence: TGTGCCAGCAAGGCCGGACAGGGGATCTACAATGAGCAGTTCTTC. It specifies CASKAGQGIYNEQFF.

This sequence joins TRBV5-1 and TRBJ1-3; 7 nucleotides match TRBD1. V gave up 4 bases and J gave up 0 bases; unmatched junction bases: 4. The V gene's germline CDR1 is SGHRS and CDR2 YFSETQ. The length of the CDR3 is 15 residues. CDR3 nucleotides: TGCGCCAGCAGCGTGGACAGGAGCTCTGGAAACACCATATATTTT. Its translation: CASSVDRSSGNTIYF.

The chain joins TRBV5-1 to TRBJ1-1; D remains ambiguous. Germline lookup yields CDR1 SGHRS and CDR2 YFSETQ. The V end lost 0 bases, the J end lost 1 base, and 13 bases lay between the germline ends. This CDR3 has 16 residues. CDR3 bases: TGCGCCAGCAGCTTGGATGCGACACCTCGGAACACTGAAGCTTTCTTT. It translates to CASSLDATPRNTEAFF.

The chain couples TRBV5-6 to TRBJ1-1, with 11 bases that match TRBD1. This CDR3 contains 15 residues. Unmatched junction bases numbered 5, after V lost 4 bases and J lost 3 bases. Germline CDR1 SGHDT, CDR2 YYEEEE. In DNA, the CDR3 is TGTGCCAGCAGCCCAGGGACAGGGGGTCACACTGAAGCTTTCTTT. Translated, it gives CASSPGTGGHTEAFF.

Here the CDR3 reads CASSPIRLAGREHTDTQYF. The CDR3 DNA reads TGTGCCAGCTCACCCATTAGGCTAGCGGGGAGAGAACACACAGATACGCAGTATTTT. This chain joins TRBV18 and TRBJ2-3, with 9 bases lining up with TRBD2. Unmatched junction bases numbered 15, after V lost 3 bases and J lost 2 bases. This CDR3 comprises 19 residues. CDR1 KGHSH and CDR2 LQKENI come from the germline V gene.

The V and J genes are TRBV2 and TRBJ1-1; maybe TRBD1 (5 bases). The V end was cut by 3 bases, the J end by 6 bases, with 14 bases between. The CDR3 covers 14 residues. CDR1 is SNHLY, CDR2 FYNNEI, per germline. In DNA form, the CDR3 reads TGTGCCAGCAGTGATTCCCCAGGGTTGCCTGAAGCTTTCTTT. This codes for CASSDSPGLPEAFF.

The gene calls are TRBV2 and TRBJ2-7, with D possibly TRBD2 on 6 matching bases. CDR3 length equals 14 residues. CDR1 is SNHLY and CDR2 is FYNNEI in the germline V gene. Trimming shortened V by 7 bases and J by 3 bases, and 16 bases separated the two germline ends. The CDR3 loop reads CASIWGRTNYEQYF. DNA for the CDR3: TGTGCCAGCATATGGGGCAGGACTAACTACGAGCAGTACTTC.

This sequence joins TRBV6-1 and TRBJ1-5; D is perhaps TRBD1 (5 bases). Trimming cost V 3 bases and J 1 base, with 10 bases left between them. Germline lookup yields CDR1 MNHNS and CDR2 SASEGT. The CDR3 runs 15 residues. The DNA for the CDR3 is TGTGCCAGCAGTGACGGTAAGGGGAGCAATCAGCCCCAGCATTTT. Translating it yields CASSDGKGSNQPQHF.

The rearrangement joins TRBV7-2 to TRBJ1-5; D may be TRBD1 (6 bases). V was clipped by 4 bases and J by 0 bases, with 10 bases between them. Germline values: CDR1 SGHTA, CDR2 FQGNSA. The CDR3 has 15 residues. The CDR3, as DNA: TGTGCCAGCAGCTCGGGACAAATTAGCAATCAGCCCCAGCATTTT. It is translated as CASSSGQISNQPQHF.

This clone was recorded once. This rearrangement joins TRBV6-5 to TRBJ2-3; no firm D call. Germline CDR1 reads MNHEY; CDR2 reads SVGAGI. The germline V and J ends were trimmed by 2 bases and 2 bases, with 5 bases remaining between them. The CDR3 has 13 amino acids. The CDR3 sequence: CASSYVYTDTQYF. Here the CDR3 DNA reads TGTGCCAGCAGTTACGTTTACACAGATACGCAGTATTTT.

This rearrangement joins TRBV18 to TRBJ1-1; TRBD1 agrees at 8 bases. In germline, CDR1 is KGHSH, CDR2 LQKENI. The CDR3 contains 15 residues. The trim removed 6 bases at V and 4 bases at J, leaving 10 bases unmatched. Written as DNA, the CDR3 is TGTGCCAGCTCCCTTCAGGACAGGGCGACCACTGAAGCTTTCTTT. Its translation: CASSLQDRATTEAFF.

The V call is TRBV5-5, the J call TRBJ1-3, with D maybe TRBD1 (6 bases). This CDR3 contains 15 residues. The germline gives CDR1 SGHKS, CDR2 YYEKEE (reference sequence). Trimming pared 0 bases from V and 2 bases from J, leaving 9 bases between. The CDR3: CASSLAAGAGNTIYF. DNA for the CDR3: TGTGCCAGCAGCTTGGCGGCAGGGGCTGGAAACACCATATATTTT.

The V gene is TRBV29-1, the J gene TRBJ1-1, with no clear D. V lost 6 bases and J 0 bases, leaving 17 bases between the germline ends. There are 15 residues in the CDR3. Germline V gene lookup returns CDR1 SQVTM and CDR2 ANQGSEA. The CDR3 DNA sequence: TGCAGCGTCTACCCCGCCGGGTTATTGAACACTGAAGCTTTCTTT. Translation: CSVYPAGLLNTEAFF.